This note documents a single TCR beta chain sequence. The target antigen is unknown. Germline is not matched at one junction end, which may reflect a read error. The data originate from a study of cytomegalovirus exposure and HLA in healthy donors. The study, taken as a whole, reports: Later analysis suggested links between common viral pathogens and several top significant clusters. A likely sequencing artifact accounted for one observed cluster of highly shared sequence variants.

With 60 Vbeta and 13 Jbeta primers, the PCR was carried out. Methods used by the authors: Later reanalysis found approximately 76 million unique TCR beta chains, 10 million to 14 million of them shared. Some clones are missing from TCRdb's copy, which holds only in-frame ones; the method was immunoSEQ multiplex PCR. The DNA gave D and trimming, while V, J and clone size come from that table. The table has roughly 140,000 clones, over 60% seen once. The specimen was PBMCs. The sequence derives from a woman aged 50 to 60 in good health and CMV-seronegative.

The CDR3 region has the DNA TGTTCCAGCAGCTTGGGTCCGGAGGGTCACACCGGGGAGCTGTTTTTT. It is translated as CSSSLGPEGHTGELFF. The rearrangement links TRBV7-9 to TRBJ2-2; D is possibly TRBD2 (6 bases). CDR1 is SEHNR, CDR2 FQNEAQ, per germline (reference sequence). The CDR3 totals 16 residues.